Described below is a single T cell receptor (beta chain) sequence and its context. Its target is not known. The data stem from a study of CD4+ T cells in melanoma. General study results and limits: In melanoma, neoantigen-specific CD4+ T cells reportedly differed in differentiation state. A reported correlation linked neoantigen-specific CD4+ T cells to CD8+, macrophage and B cell function.

The V and J ends lost 6 bases and 9 bases, in that order; junction bases with no gene match: 2. This CDR3 comprises 13 residues. In germline, CDR1 is LNHDA, CDR2 SQIVND (reference sequence). TCRdb's table, derived via immunoSEQ multiplex PCR, lists solely in-frame clones and lacks some. The table has over 100,000 clones, roughly 90% seen once. V is TRBV19 and J is TRBJ1-6; 10 bases are shared with TRBD1. The TCR originated in a human donor with melanoma. Sequences were obtained from peripheral blood. The CDR3 here is CASRTGGSSPLHF. As DNA, the CDR3 is TGTGCCAGTAGGACAGGGGGCTCTTCACCCCTCCACTTT.